The 32 T cell receptor beta chains reported below all come from one sample, sequenced in a study of T cell responses to AZD1222 COVID-19 vaccine. Generated by immunoSEQ multiplex PCR, the TCRdb table keeps only in-frame clones and is missing some. The sample holds 65,000 or so clones, around 84% seen once. This material consisted of peripheral blood, taken on day 0 of AZD1222 vaccination. These receptors all stem from an adult in good health.

The chain combines TRBV7-8 with TRBJ1-2; weak D call: TRBD1 (6 bases). Trimming removed 6 bases at V and 4 bases at J, with 15 bases between. The CDR3 length is 14 residues. CDR1 SGHVS and CDR2 FQNEAQ come from the germline V gene. CDR3 residues: CASSPVGQSYGYTF. The CDR3 region has the DNA TGTGCCAGCAGTCCCGTAGGACAGTCCTATGGCTACACCTTC.

The genes are TRBV7-8 and TRBJ1-3; 8 bases are a match to TRBD1. J gave up 2 bases and V 3 bases, and 6 bases lay outside the gene matches. There are 16 residues in the CDR3. Germline V gene lookup returns CDR1 SGHVS and CDR2 FQNEAQ. This CDR3 reads CASSFYLTGAGNTIYF. In nucleotides, the CDR3 is TGTGCCAGCAGCTTCTACTTGACAGGGGCTGGAAACACCATATATTTT. Together with reference TRBV7-8 and TRBJ1-3, the CDR3 gives the full variable domain: GAGVSQSPRYKVAKRGQDVALRCDPISGHVSLFWYQQALGQGPEFLTYFQNEAQLDKSGLPSDRFFAERPEGSVSTLKIQRTQQEDSAVYLCASSFYLTGAGNTIYFGEGSWLTVV.

The gene calls are TRBV7-2 and TRBJ1-2; 8 bases agree with TRBD1. Germline loops: CDR1 SGHTA, CDR2 FQGNSA. The CDR3 extends over 13 amino acids. The trim removed 3 bases at V and 10 bases at J, leaving 7 bases unmatched. The CDR3 DNA sequence: TGTGCCAGCAGCTTGGGACAGGATTTTGTCTACACCTTC. This encodes CASSLGQDFVYTF.

The chain uses TRBV28 and TRBJ2-2, with a possible D match to TRBD2 (6 bases). Germline V gene data show CDR1 as MDHEN and CDR2 as SYDVKM. The CDR3 runs 15 residues. Trimming removed 3 bases at V and 2 bases at J, with 10 bases between. The CDR3 loop is CASSLGLGNTGELFF. CDR3 bases: TGTGCCAGCAGTTTGGGACTGGGTAACACCGGGGAGCTGTTTTTT.

V usage is TRBV4-3 and J usage is TRBJ2-1; a possible D gene is TRBD1 (6 bases). Germline CDR1 is LGHNA and CDR2 is YSLEER. Trimming took 3 bases from V and 8 from J, leaving 17 bases between them. This CDR3 contains 15 residues. CDR3 sequence (DNA): TGCGCCAGCAGCCAGGCTCCCGGGACACAAGATGAGCAGTTCTTC. Translation: CASSQAPGTQDEQFF.

The CDR3 sequence: CATGTSNQPQHF. The CDR3 region has the DNA TGTGCCACGGGGACCTCCAATCAGCCCCAGCATTTT. V gene TRBV3-1 (or the pseudogene TRBV3-2) combines with J gene TRBJ1-5; weak D call: TRBD1 (5 bases). The CDR3 runs to 12 residues. Per germline, CDR1 LGHDT and CDR2 YNNKEL (reference sequence). V dropped 10 bases and J dropped 3 bases, with 10 bases sitting between them.

The gene calls are TRBV11-1 and TRBJ2-1; no firm D call. V lost 0 bases to trimming and J lost 4 bases, with 4 bases between them. There are 13 residues in the CDR3. Per the germline V gene, CDR1 is SGHAT and CDR2 is FQDESV (reference sequence). The CDR3 region is CASSLARYNEQFF. In DNA, the CDR3 is TGTGCCAGCAGCTTAGCCAGATACAATGAGCAGTTCTTC.

This chain links TRBV15 with TRBJ2-1, with 9 bases fitting TRBD1. There are 16 residues in the CDR3. With V trimmed by 6 bases and J by 9 bases, 15 bases remained unmatched. Germline assignment: CDR1 LNHNV and CDR2 YYDKDF (reference sequence). This CDR3 reads CATSRGGGTGYTEQFF. The CDR3 nucleotides read TGTGCCACCAGTAGGGGTGGGGGGACAGGGTATACTGAGCAGTTCTTC.

This rearrangement joins TRBV5-4 to TRBJ2-7; D might be TRBD1 or TRBD2, each matching 6 bases. The V gene's germline CDR1 is SGHNT and CDR2 YYREEE (reference sequence). V shed 4 bases and J shed 2 bases, with 19 bases lying between them. This CDR3 is built from 16 residues. The CDR3 DNA sequence: TGTGCCAGCAGCCCGGGTGAGTCGGGGGCCCCCTACGAGCAGTACTTC. Translating gives CASSPGESGAPYEQYF.

This clone was counted a few times. V and J are TRBV6-2 or TRBV6-3 and TRBJ2-3, with no clear D. The CDR3 extends over 13 amino acids. The germline V gene encodes CDR1 MNHEY and CDR2 SVGEGT. V lost 0 bases and J 6 bases, leaving 7 bases between the germline ends. The CDR3 loop reads CASSYSFADTQYF. The CDR3 bases are TGTGCCAGCAGTTACTCCTTCGCGGATACGCAGTATTTT.

The chain uses TRBV5-1 and TRBJ1-4, with D uncertain. V was shortened by 3 bases and J by 5 bases, with 11 bases between the two germline ends. From germline, CDR1 is SGHRS and CDR2 YFSETQ. The CDR3 has 14 amino acids. Written as DNA, the CDR3 is TGCGCCAGCAGCTACATTCCGGGAAATGAAAAACTGTTTTTT. This encodes CASSYIPGNEKLFF.

The rearrangement joins TRBV3-1 (or the pseudogene TRBV3-2) to TRBJ1-6, with 7 bases lining up with TRBD1. The trim removed 4 bases at V and 5 bases at J, leaving 5 bases unmatched. Germline V gene data show CDR1 as LGHDT and CDR2 as YNNKEL (reference sequence). This CDR3 has 15 amino acids. The CDR3 bases are TGTGCCAGCAGCCCGAGGGACAGCCATAATTCACCCCTCCACTTT. Amino acid sequence: CASSPRDSHNSPLHF.

J is TRBJ1-3 and V is TRBV19; 8 bases are shared with TRBD1. In germline, CDR1 is LNHDA, CDR2 SQIVND (reference sequence). The CDR3 is made up of 15 amino acids. The V and J ends lost 5 bases and 3 bases, in that order; junction bases with no gene match: 6. This chain's CDR3 is CASSSRGQVGNTIYF. CDR3 nucleotide sequence: TGTGCCAGTAGTTCCAGGGGGCAAGTTGGAAACACCATATATTTT.

The chain links TRBV28 to TRBJ2-7; D perhaps matches TRBD2 (5 bases). From germline, CDR1 is MDHEN and CDR2 SYDVKM. The ends were cut back, 3 bases at V and 3 bases at J, with 9 bases in the middle. The CDR3 consists of 13 residues. CDR3 residues: CASSFKEDYEQYF. The CDR3, as DNA: TGTGCCAGCAGTTTTAAGGAGGACTACGAGCAGTACTTC. Supplemented by reference TRBV28 and TRBJ2-7, the full variable domain reads DVKVTQSSRYLVKRTGEKVFLECVQDMDHENMFWYRQDPGLGLRLIYFSYDVKMKEKGDIPEGYSVSREKKERFSLILESASTNQTSMYLCASSFKEDYEQYFGPGTRLTVT.

The chain uses TRBV5-5 and TRBJ1-1, with 10 bases lining up with TRBD1. CDR1 SGHKS and CDR2 YYEKEE come from the germline V gene (reference sequence). The CDR3 runs 17 residues. Trimming took 3 bases from V and 3 from J; bases not matched to a gene: 11. The CDR3 DNA reads TGTGCCAGCAGCTCGCTAACGACAGGGGGCGAGGACACTGAAGCTTTCTTT. This codes for CASSSLTTGGEDTEAFF.

V is TRBV11-2 and J is TRBJ1-2; 8 bases align to TRBD1. CDR1 SGHAT and CDR2 FQNNGV come from the germline V gene. With 3 bases clipped from V and 0 bases from J, the junction kept 6 bases outside the gene matches. The CDR3 runs 16 residues. This chain's CDR3 is CASSFRGQRSNYGYTF. The CDR3 DNA is TGTGCCAGCAGCTTCAGGGGGCAGAGATCTAACTATGGCTACACCTTC.

This chain connects TRBV5-1 to TRBJ1-4, with TRBD1 identical over 7 bases. CDR1 is SGHRS, CDR2 YFSETQ, per germline. This CDR3 has 14 residues. With V trimmed by 2 bases and J by 4 bases, 2 bases remained unmatched. The CDR3 loop reads CASSLQGNNEKLFF. The CDR3 coding sequence is TGCGCCAGCAGCTTACAGGGGAATAATGAAAAACTGTTTTTT.

V and J are TRBV3-1 (or the pseudogene TRBV3-2) and TRBJ1-2; TRBD1 aligns across 11 bases. CDR1 LGHDT and CDR2 YNNKEL come from the germline V gene (reference sequence). This CDR3 contains 16 residues. With V trimmed by 0 bases and J by 4 bases, 4 bases remained unmatched. This CDR3 is CASSQDYGTGGYGYTF. The CDR3 DNA is TGTGCCAGCAGCCAAGATTATGGGACAGGGGGCTATGGCTACACCTTC.

This chain uses TRBV6-5 with TRBJ1-4, with TRBD1 as a possible D gene (5 bases). Germline CDR1 reads MNHEY; CDR2 reads SVGAGI. V shed 6 bases and J shed 0 bases, with 8 bases lying between them. The CDR3 covers 14 residues. CDR3 protein: CASSRQSTNEKLFF. The CDR3 DNA is TGTGCCAGCAGCCGACAGTCAACTAATGAAAAACTGTTTTTT.

The chain carries TRBV18 and TRBJ2-7; D is uncertain. The CDR3 is 14 residues long. V gave up 3 bases and J gave up 0 bases, with 9 bases separating them. CDR1 is KGHSH and CDR2 is LQKENI in the germline V gene. The CDR3 is CASSPLMSSYEQYF. The CDR3 bases are TGTGCCAGCTCACCCCTGATGAGCTCCTACGAGCAGTACTTC.

The chain carries TRBV28 and TRBJ2-3; D is uncertain. Looked up from germline, CDR1 is MDHEN and CDR2 is SYDVKM. V gave up 4 bases and J gave up 1 base, with 6 bases separating them. This CDR3 spans 13 amino acids. The DNA for the CDR3 is TGTGCCAGCAGTTGGGCCGGCACAGATACGCAGTATTTT. This encodes CASSWAGTDTQYF.

The V call is TRBV18, the J call TRBJ2-7, with unresolved D. The CDR3 contains 13 residues. The germline V gene has CDR1 KGHSH and CDR2 LQKENI. V was pared by 3 bases and J by 7 bases, with 13 bases between. The CDR3 spells CASSPDPQREQYF. Written as DNA, the CDR3 is TGTGCCAGCTCACCGGATCCCCAAAGAGAGCAGTACTTC.

This chain joins TRBV6-1 and TRBJ1-6; 8 positions match TRBD1. The germline CDR1 and CDR2 sequences are MNHNS and SASEGT. The CDR3 is 16 amino acids. V shed 6 bases, J shed 7 bases, and the junction held 11 bases outside the gene matches. The CDR3 bases are TGTGCCAGCAGAGAACCCCGCGACAGGGGAAATTCACCCCTCCACTTT. Residues: CASREPRDRGNSPLHF.

This clone was found once. V usage is TRBV9 and J usage is TRBJ2-7; D is unresolved. There are 14 residues in the CDR3. V lost 3 bases, J lost 2 bases, and 12 bases lay in between. Per the germline V gene, CDR1 is SGDLS and CDR2 is YYNGEE. The CDR3 spells CASSEDDAAYEQYF. The DNA for the CDR3 is TGTGCCAGCAGCGAAGACGACGCAGCCTACGAGCAGTACTTC. The full variable domain, completed using reference TRBV9 and TRBJ2-7, is DSGVTQTPKHLITATGQRVTLRCSPRSGDLSVYWYQQSLDQGLQFLIQYYNGEERAKGNILERFSAQQFPDLHSELNLSSLELGDSALYFCASSEDDAAYEQYFGPGTRLTVT.

The rearrangement joins TRBV5-4 to TRBJ1-6; D is unclear. The CDR3 loop spans 15 amino acids. The germline gives CDR1 SGHNT, CDR2 YYREEE (reference sequence). V was clipped by 3 bases and J by 5 bases, with 12 bases between them. The CDR3 sequence is CASSSQSTNNSPLHF. The CDR3 DNA reads TGTGCCAGCAGCTCGCAATCTACCAATAATTCACCCCTCCACTTT. Full variable domain (missing parts from reference TRBV5-4 and TRBJ1-6): ETGVTQSPTHLIKTRGQQVTLRCSSQSGHNTVSWYQQALGQGPQFIFQYYREEENGRGNFPPRFSGLQFPNYSSELNVNALELDDSALYLCASSSQSTNNSPLHFGNGTRLTVT.

The V call is TRBV5-1, the J call TRBJ1-2; 10 bases are a match to TRBD1. Per the germline V gene, CDR1 is SGHRS and CDR2 is YFSETQ. The CDR3 consists of 15 residues. V shed 3 bases, J shed 3 bases, and the junction held 5 bases outside the gene matches. CDR3 protein: CASSSGQGLYYGYTF. For the CDR3, the DNA is TGCGCCAGCAGCTCGGGACAGGGGCTCTACTATGGCTACACCTTC.

The chain recombines TRBV7-4 with TRBJ1-1, with TRBD1 identical over 8 bases. The CDR3 consists of 16 residues. In germline, CDR1 is SGHVT, CDR2 SQSDAQ. With V trimmed by 5 bases and J by 1 base, 9 bases remained unmatched. As DNA, the CDR3 is TGTGCCAGCAGCGCCACCCCGGGACAGGAGAACACTGAAGCTTTCTTT. Protein sequence: CASSATPGQENTEAFF. Full variable domain (rest looked up from reference TRBV7-4 and TRBJ1-1): GAGVSQSPRYKVAKRGRDVALRCDSISGHVTLYWYRQTLGQGSEVLTYSQSDAQRDKSGRPSGRFSAERPERSVSTLKIQRTEQGDSAVYLCASSATPGQENTEAFFGQGTRLTVV.

This clone was seen a handful of times. This rearrangement joins TRBV28 to TRBJ1-1; D may be TRBD1 (5 bases). The CDR3 totals 14 residues. Deletions cut 8 bases from V and 11 bases from J, with 24 bases between. Germline V gene sequence: CDR1 MDHEN, CDR2 SYDVKM. The CDR3 region has the DNA TGTGCCAGCGCATTTACGGGACCGACCCTTGTTGCTTTCTTT. Translation: CASAFTGPTLVAFF.

The V gene is TRBV30, the J gene TRBJ2-5; 8 nucleotides line up with TRBD2. V was pared by 4 bases and J by 1 base, with 14 bases of the junction left unmatched. CDR1 is GTSNPN and CDR2 is SVGIG in the germline V gene (reference sequence). The CDR3 spans 17 residues. The DNA for the CDR3 is TGTGCCTGGACCCGAAACGGGGGGGGCTTAAGCCAAGAGACCCAGTACTTC. This encodes CAWTRNGGGLSQETQYF.

The V gene is TRBV9, the J gene TRBJ2-3; 9 bases fit TRBD2. Trimming took 0 bases from V and 2 from J; bases not matched to a gene: 7. This CDR3 contains 17 residues. Per the germline V gene, CDR1 is SGDLS and CDR2 is YYNGEE. DNA for the CDR3: TGTGCCAGCAGCGTAGGGGGTAGCGGGGGAGTCACAGATACGCAGTATTTT. Translating gives CASSVGGSGGVTDTQYF.

This clone was counted a single time. The chain carries TRBV11-3 and TRBJ1-4; 11 bases map to TRBD1. Germline assignment: CDR1 SGHNT and CDR2 YENEEA. The V segment lost 3 bases and the J segment 6 bases; nucleotides outside the gene matches: 3. The CDR3 runs to 15 residues. Here the CDR3 DNA reads TGTGCCAGCAGCTTTAGGACAGGGGGCGATGAAAAACTGTTTTTT. Protein sequence: CASSFRTGGDEKLFF.

The chain employs TRBV4-1 and TRBJ2-2; no clear D. Germline CDR1 MGHRA, CDR2 YSYEKL. CDR3 length: 15 residues. V lost 1 base and J 3 bases, leaving 9 bases between the germline ends. The CDR3: CASSQVPGDTGELFF. The CDR3 DNA reads TGCGCCAGCAGCCAAGTACCTGGGGACACCGGGGAGCTGTTTTTT.